This T cell receptor beta chain was identified during a study of long-term antiretroviral therapy in people with HIV (dated by TCRdb to between 2021 and 2024). For the study in its entirety: The earliest samples were collected about a decade before the 2015 WHO recommendation for immediate ART, when ART was typically delayed until CD4 counts fell. A retrospective serial study tested whether changes in peripheral blood TRB repertoire composition and diversity were associated with ART initiation and durable HIV suppression. A total of 192 cryopreserved PBMC samples came from 30 adults with confirmed HIV infection and were collected serially over a mean of roughly six years (range 1-12). No cross-contamination during QIAcube processing turned up in test extractions that ran a monoclonal T-cell line alongside 33 polyclonal samples. Of the 25 to 30 participants with HIV, some 12 were female.

On this clone: What this receptor recognizes is not known. Nothing much larger sits one base from this clone, and base qualities are not available.

The CDR3 starts with the cysteine, ends with the phenylalanine, and has 15 residues. Left in the record is the CDR3 DNA by itself, 45 bases read in frame from the first base. V and J are trimmed by 3 bases and 0 bases, and the gene matches miss 5 bases of the junction. CDR1 and CDR2, per the germline V gene, are KGHSH and LQKENI. The investigation overall reported the following: CDR3 length ranges in HIV repertoires were narrower than in controls, and network structure suggested an antigen-experienced repertoire with only a slight naive shift after ART. Inferences about post-ART repertoire changes were limited because no data were available on ART adherence, viral resistance or therapy changes. Because pre-ART samples had limited cell numbers, profiling was done on unsorted PBMC rather than on sorted CD4+ and CD8+ T cells. Because PBMC availability was limited, only the TCR beta chain was sequenced, with no alpha chain pairing. The samples were dated from 2004 to 2017, and the ART regimens that were used may be less effective than current ART regimens. ART initiation was associated with a significant increase in TRB diversity, but diversity stayed significantly below transplant donor controls even after long-term ART. Expanded TRB clones identified before ART initiation dominated the repertoire across all time points, though the dominance fluctuated and decreased in many PLHIV after ART.

The immunoSEQ hsTCRB v3.0 assay was used at survey level resolution for TRB variable region sequencing. The targeted TRB sequencing depth was about 40,000-55,000 T-cell genomes per sample. TRB libraries were pooled and sequenced on an Illumina MiSeq using a v3 150-cycle kit. The paper's processing steps were these. Repertoire analysis ran in R within a reproducible Nextflow workflow covering QC, data transformation and analysis. LymphoSeq2, an R package for exploring AIRR-Seq data, was used to implement the custom analyses. A few samples yielding fewer than 5000 total TRB sequences were excluded, leaving around 200 analyzed HIV repertoires. Among the 170 to 200 retained HIV repertoires, 59 were collected before ART initiation and 120 to 140 after ART initiation. Each repertoire was downsampled to 5000 TRB nucleotide sequences, and summary statistics were averaged across 100 downsampling iterations. The analysis kept only TRB sequences whose CDR3 regions were at least seven amino acids long. A Shannon entropy-derived clonality score and the Gini coefficient were used to measure diversity. In repertoire networks, the top 5000 CDR3 amino acid sequences were linked whenever an edit distance of one separated two sequences. GLIPH2 predicted antigen specificity groups and MHC restriction for TRB CDR3 amino acid sequences. To flag known associations with CMV, EBV, HIV or tissue antigens, CDR3 amino acid sequences were compared against VDJdb and McPAS-TCR. Pre-ART, post-ART and control groups were compared with Wilcoxon signed-rank tests and Holm-Bonferroni correction. The source is immuneACCESS, and TCRdb retained only in-frame sequences with V and J called. Part of the clones is not carried over; for the studies checked, unresolved V genes explain less than half of this, and the remainder is unexplained. V and J calls and clone size follow that table, whereas D and trimming were derived from the DNA. This sample has about 22,000 clones in its table, and approximately 90% of those were observed once. Approximately 5.9% of the sample lies in the top ten.

Participants were included only if at least one PBMC sample before ART initiation and at least two post-ART samples were available. Every participant with HIV received treatment in the United States of America. Cryopreserved samples of about 0.9-11 million PBMC were thawed and washed before DNA extraction. At the time of the earliest PBMC sample, participants with HIV were aged between about 23 and 55 years. PBMC samples were contributed by each participant from 1-4 timepoints before ART initiation and 2-8 timepoints after ART initiation, with a median of 7 samples. Serial HIV viral load, CD4+ T-cell count, ART history and demographic data were obtained for every participant. Genomic DNA was extracted from unsorted PBMC with a Qiagen kit on a QIAcube, with processing performed in batches of 12 samples.

Here the sequenced sample was unsorted PBMCs, taken 0.6 years after starting antiretroviral therapy. The receptor chain draws on TRBV18 and TRBJ2-7; 7 middle bases align to TRBD1. This clonotype was obtained from a man in his sixties with HIV. The CDR3 protein sequence reads: CASSPWTGASYEQYF. The nucleotide sequence reads as follows: TGTGCCAGCTCACCTTGGACAGGCGCCTCCTACGAGCAGTACTTC. Supplemented by the reference TRBV18 and TRBJ2-7 proteins around the CDR3, the complete variable domain is NAGVMQNPRHLVRRRGQEARLRCSPMKGHSHVYWYRQLPEEGLKFMVYLQKENIIDESGMPKERFSAEFPKEGPSILRIQQVVRGDSAAYFCASSPWTGASYEQYFGPGTRLTVT.